The rows below give T cell receptor beta chains drawn from one sample of a study of blood T cell repertoires in COVID-19. Repertoires were generated with immunoSEQ multiplex PCR, while TCRdb's copy carries only in-frame clones and drops some. The table shows about 69,000 clones, with 79% occurring only once. The sequencing sample was made of peripheral blood. Receptors originate from a man between 60 and 75 years old with acute or convalescent COVID-19. The CDR3 runs from the conserved cysteine through the conserved F or W. D genes are given only for firm matches. Expanded clones are given a class, and other clones once, few, many or no size at all.

TRBV19	.	TRBJ1-2	.	CASSIRGGYGYTF	TGTGCCAGTAGTATCAGGGGCGGTTATGGCTACACCTTC
TRBV5-6	.	TRBJ2-7	TRBD1	CASSYPGTGVLEQYF	TGTGCCAGCAGCTATCCCGGGACAGGGGTTTTGGAGCAGTACTTC
TRBV24-1	.	TRBJ2-2	.	CATGDRRYTGELFF	TGTGCCACCGGAGACAGGAGGTACACCGGGGAGCTGTTTTTT
TRBV15	.	TRBJ1-5	.	CATSRDTSKSNQPQHF	TGTGCCACCAGCAGAGATACCAGTAAAAGCAATCAGCCCCAGCATTTT
TRBV4-3	.	TRBJ1-5	.	CASSQDSGSNQPQHF	TGCGCCAGCAGCCAAGATAGTGGTAGCAATCAGCCCCAGCATTTT
TRBV7-9	.	TRBJ1-3	TRBD1	CASSRDSVGNTIYF	TGTGCCAGCAGCCGGGACAGCGTTGGAAACACCATATATTTT
TRBV5-6	.	TRBJ2-5	TRBD2	CASSFLAGGQETQYF	TGTGCCAGCAGCTTCCTAGCGGGGGGTCAAGAGACCCAGTACTTC
TRBV5-1	few	TRBJ1-1	.	CASSSDRPNEAFF	TGCGCCAGCAGCTCGGACAGACCAAATGAAGCTTTCTTT
TRBV20-1	.	TRBJ1-5	.	CSASGRANNQPQHF	TGCAGTGCTAGTGGCAGGGCTAACAATCAGCCCCAGCATTTT
TRBV9	.	TRBJ2-7	.	CASSPGTGSYEQYF	TGTGCCAGCAGTCCCGGGACTGGCTCCTACGAGCAGTACTTC
TRBV19	.	TRBJ2-1	TRBD1	CASTTSGQATYNEQFF	TGTGCCAGTACCACGAGCGGACAGGCCACCTACAATGAGCAGTTCTTC
TRBV25-1	once	TRBJ2-5	.	CASSAEETQYF	TGTGCCAGCAGTGCAGAAGAGACCCAGTACTTC
TRBV5-1	once	TRBJ1-2	.	CASSLALPYGYTF	TGCGCCAGCAGCTTGGCGCTACCCTATGGCTACACCTTC
TRBV7-3	.	TRBJ1-2	TRBD1	CASSPGTEYGYTF	TGTGCCAGCAGCCCCGGGACAGAGTATGGCTACACCTTC
TRBV7-2	.	TRBJ1-6	.	CASSLGTAVNSPLHF	TGTGCCAGCAGCTTAGGGACAGCTGTTAATTCACCCCTCCACTTT
TRBV19	.	TRBJ2-6	.	CASSMYGWTRDLAGANVLTF	TGTGCCAGTAGTATGTACGGGTGGACTCGCGATTTAGCTGGGGCCAACGTCCTGACTTTC
TRBV18	once	TRBJ1-2	.	CASSPNRGALYYGYTF	TGTGCCAGCTCACCAAATCGGGGGGCTCTTTACTATGGCTACACCTTC
TRBV4-2	.	TRBJ1-2	TRBD1	CASSQDRPGGYGYTF	TGTGCCAGCAGCCAAGATCGGCCAGGGGGCTATGGCTACACCTTC
TRBV7-9	.	TRBJ1-2	.	CASSLAHRDGYTF	TGTGCCAGCAGCTTAGCGCACAGGGATGGCTACACCTTC
TRBV24-1	.	TRBJ2-5	.	CATSDPPRETQYF	TGTGCCACCAGTGATCCCCCTCGAGAGACCCAGTACTTC